These 15 T cell receptor beta chains came from one sample sequenced in a study of human T cells and chemical hapten exposure. Time point of the sample: pre-sensitization, week 0. Treatment defined: therapeutic diphenylcyclopropenone sensitization with weekly scalp DPC. One entry per CDR3 protein results from TCRdb running MiXCR on the RACE reads. The top ten hold approximately 3% of the sample, which has 100,000 to 150,000 distinct CDR3 sequences, approximately 12% seen once. The material was whole blood, obtained in connection with sensitization to the hapten diphenylcyclopropenone (DPC). These receptors came from a woman between 18 and 30 years old with alopecia areata. Some clones in this sample may be carry-over from other donors' samples.

This clonotype was seen only a few times. V and J are TRBV3-1 and TRBJ2-5; 9 bases agree with TRBD1. Germline trimming cut 6 bases from V and 4 bases from J; bases unmatched to any gene: 9. From germline, CDR1 is LGHDT and CDR2 YNNKEL (reference sequence). The CDR3 is made up of 15 amino acids. The CDR3 DNA follows: TGTGCCAGCAGGACCCCGGGACAGGGTGGAGAGACCCAGTACTTC. This encodes CASRTPGQGGETQYF.

This clonotype has only a few counts. The chain joins TRBV5-4 to TRBJ1-1; 9 bases fit TRBD1. CDR3 size: 14 residues. Trimming took 2 bases from V and 4 from J; bases not matched to a gene: 3. Looked up from germline, CDR1 is SGHNT and CDR2 is YYREEE (reference sequence). In nucleotides, the CDR3 is TGTGCCAGCAGCTTCGGGACAGGGACCACTGAAGCTTTCTTT. This encodes CASSFGTGTTEAFF.

This clonotype was counted only a few times. The V gene is TRBV20-1, the J gene TRBJ2-7; D may be TRBD1 or TRBD2 (5 bases each). Germline assignment: CDR1 DFQATT and CDR2 SNEGSKA (reference sequence). This CDR3 comprises 16 residues. The V end lost 4 bases, the J end lost 2 bases, and 21 bases lay between the germline ends. CDR3 nucleotides: TGCAGTGCTATTTTGCCCCTCCGGGACGCAGCCTACGAGCAGTACTTC. This encodes CSAILPLRDAAYEQYF.

About this clonotype: Given a much more abundant clone one base away, this may be a read error. This chain connects TRBV3-1 to TRBJ1-2, with a weak D call TRBD1 (5 bases). The V and J ends lost 8 bases and 4 bases respectively, with 14 bases between them. This CDR3 contains 13 residues. Germline V lookup: CDR1 LGHDT, CDR2 YNNKEL (reference sequence). CDR3 coding DNA: TGTGCCAGCGGCTCGACAGTGCTCTATGGCTACACCTTC. It is translated as CASGSTVLYGYTF.

This clonotype has a count of ten or more. The chain recombines TRBV7-6 with TRBJ2-5, with TRBD2 matching over 11 bases. This CDR3 is built from 16 residues. V gave up 3 bases and J gave up 2 bases; unmatched junction bases: 5. CDR1 and CDR2 from the germline V gene are SGHVS and FNYEAQ. CDR3 sequence: CASSFYSGGEQETQYF. The CDR3 DNA follows: TGTGCCAGCAGCTTTTATAGCGGGGGGGAGCAAGAGACCCAGTACTTC.

This clonotype was recorded a few times. The chain has TRBV2 and TRBJ2-5; D may correspond to TRBD1 or TRBD2 (5 bases each). The germline gives CDR1 SNHLY, CDR2 FYNNEI. Trimming took 0 bases from V and 4 from J, leaving 12 bases between them. The CDR3 totals 15 residues. The CDR3 spells CASSEAATGGETQYF. The CDR3 DNA reads TGTGCCAGCAGTGAAGCGGCGACTGGGGGAGAGACCCAGTACTTC.

This clonotype came up a few times. The chain uses TRBV6-5 and TRBJ2-3, with D possibly being TRBD1 or TRBD2 (5 bases each). This CDR3 spans 15 amino acids. Per the germline V gene, CDR1 is MNHEY and CDR2 is SVGAGI. Trimming removed 4 bases at V and 5 bases at J, with 16 bases between. CDR3 in DNA: TGTGCCAGCAGTTCCCAGGGAGAAGTGGGAGATACGCAGTATTTT. Amino acids: CASSSQGEVGDTQYF.

In this sample, this clonotype turned up many times. The V and J genes are TRBV27 and TRBJ2-7; D remains ambiguous. The CDR3 loop spans 13 amino acids. CDR1 and CDR2 (germline): MNHEY, SMNVEV (reference sequence). Trimming cost V 0 bases and J 5 bases, with 8 bases left between them. CDR3 sequence (DNA): TGTGCCAGCAGTTTATCGAGAGTCCACGAGCAGTACTTC. Its translation: CASSLSRVHEQYF.

This clonotype was seen many times. V is TRBV12-3 or TRBV12-4 and J is TRBJ2-3, with 10 positions matching TRBD2. The ends lost 6 bases at V and 4 bases at J; junction bases unmatched: 10. The CDR3 is 16 amino acids. The chain's CDR3 is CASRSGAGGPPDTQYF. CDR3 DNA sequence: TGTGCCAGCAGGTCGGGAGCGGGGGGGCCGCCAGATACGCAGTATTTT.

In its sample, this clonotype was seen a few times. The chain carries TRBV15 and TRBJ1-2, with D possibly being TRBD1 (5 bases). The CDR3 runs 15 residues. V was pared by 0 bases and J by 9 bases, with 17 bases between. Germline V lookup: CDR1 LNHNV, CDR2 YYDKDF (reference sequence). CDR3: CATSREGMGVPSYTF. The CDR3 coding sequence is TGTGCCACCAGCAGAGAAGGGATGGGGGTCCCGAGCTACACCTTC.

This clonotype was observed a few times. DNA for the CDR3: TGTGCCAGCAGCCAACTTGGGACTAGCGGGGGGGCAGGGCAAGAGACCCAGTACTTC. The encoded protein is CASSQLGTSGGAGQETQYF. V usage is TRBV4-2 and J usage is TRBJ2-5; 16 bases align to TRBD2. The germline V gene has CDR1 LGHNA and CDR2 YNFKEQ. CDR3 length: 19 amino acids. J was trimmed by 2 bases and V by 2 bases; bases with no gene match: 8.

This clonotype was detected a few times. The CDR3 region is CASSVGGGQGSDTQYF. CDR3 bases: TGTGCCAGCAGCGTAGGTGGGGGACAGGGCTCAGATACGCAGTATTTT. V usage is TRBV9 and J usage is TRBJ2-3; 9 bases agree with TRBD1. The germline V gene has CDR1 SGDLS and CDR2 YYNGEE. The CDR3 has 16 amino acids. The junction had 6 bases not matched to a gene; V was cut back by 0 bases and J by 4 bases.

CDR3 residues: CASSLANEQYF. CDR3 in DNA: TGTGCCAGCAGTTTAGCCAACGAGCAGTACTTC. The chain carries TRBV12-3 or TRBV12-4 and TRBJ2-7; D remains unclear. CDR3 length: 11 residues. The ends were cut back, 0 bases at V and 5 bases at J, with 2 bases in the middle.

J is TRBJ2-2 and V is TRBV18; D unresolved. The CDR3 length is 15 residues. The V end lost 2 bases, the J end lost 4 bases, and 11 bases lay between the germline ends. Germline V lookup: CDR1 KGHSH, CDR2 LQKENI. The CDR3 sequence: CASSPSRTRTGELFF. In DNA form, the CDR3 reads TGTGCCAGCTCACCAAGCAGGACCCGCACCGGGGAGCTGTTTTTT.

The sample holds a few counts of this clonotype. This chain uses TRBV7-9 with TRBJ2-4; D not resolved. Trimming removed 5 bases from V and 0 bases from J, with 14 bases in between. The germline V gene has CDR1 SEHNR and CDR2 FQNEAQ (reference sequence). The CDR3 spans 16 residues. The DNA of the CDR3 is TGTGCCAGCAGCCCAGTGGCTTATAAAGCCAAAAACATTCAGTACTTC. Its protein is CASSPVAYKAKNIQYF.